The 20 T cell receptor beta chains in this list originate from one sample, sequenced in a study of TIL therapy for anti-PD-1-resistant metastatic lung cancer (dated by TCRdb to the early 2020s). Read against the paper, the sample's time point label means: pre-treatment sample, taken before nivolumab and TIL therapy. The immunoSEQ v3 hsTCRB kit was used to amplify TCR beta CDR3 regions from genomic DNA through bias-controlled multiplex PCR. TCRdb provides this immuneACCESS table in a form limited to in-frame rearrangements. Some clones are lacking; in checked studies, under half of them reflect an unresolved V gene, and why the rest are absent is not known. The sample table contains tens of thousands of clones; only one count was recorded for over 75% of them. Clones ranked in the top ten supply just over 2.5% of the sample. The sequencing used blood, collected at baseline. These receptors were collected from a person between 25 and 80 years old with non-small cell lung cancer.

The sample holds one count of this clone. The chain carries TRBV29-1 and TRBJ1-2, with D perhaps TRBD1 (5 bases). This CDR3 is 10 amino acids long. Germline V gene lookup returns CDR1 SQVTM and CDR2 ANQGSEA. Trimming took off 6 bases at V and 5 bases at J, with 7 bases between the two ends. The CDR3 coding sequence is TGCAGCGTCGGGACTTATGGCTACACCTTC. Translation gives CSVGTYGYTF.

V is TRBV19 and J is TRBJ1-5, with a weak D call TRBD1 (6 bases). Trimming took off 5 bases at V and 6 bases at J, with 11 bases between the two ends. This CDR3 contains 13 residues. CDR1 is LNHDA and CDR2 is SQIVND in the germline V gene (reference sequence). DNA of the CDR3: TGTGCCAGTAGTTTCGGGGGCATTCAGCCCCAGCATTTT. As protein: CASSFGGIQPQHF.

The rearrangement links TRBV5-4 to TRBJ2-7, with D perhaps TRBD2 (5 bases). The V gene lost 0 bases and the J gene lost 0 bases, with 10 bases spanning the gap. The CDR3 is 15 amino acids. The germline CDR1 and CDR2 sequences are SGHNT and YYREEE (reference sequence). The DNA of the CDR3 is TGTGCCAGCAGCTTGGGCGGACTCAGCTCCTACGAGCAGTACTTC. Translating it yields CASSLGGLSSYEQYF.

This clone turned up a few times. The rearrangement uses TRBV10-1 and TRBJ1-5, with D tentatively TRBD1 (5 bases). The V end was cut by 0 bases, the J end by 2 bases, with 5 bases between. The germline V gene has CDR1 WNHNN and CDR2 SYGVQD (reference sequence). The CDR3 contains 14 residues. CDR3: CASSESGGNQPQHF. The CDR3 DNA reads TGCGCCAGCAGTGAGTCGGGGGGCAATCAGCCCCAGCATTTT.

The chain joins TRBV29-1 to TRBJ1-5; no definite D call. The CDR3 has 15 amino acids. V was clipped by 5 bases and J by 4 bases, with 18 bases between them. Per the germline V gene, CDR1 is SQVTM and CDR2 is ANQGSEA. The CDR3 coding sequence is TGCAGCGTTAGTGACGGATTTCTGGGGAATCAGCCCCAGCATTTT. Its protein product is CSVSDGFLGNQPQHF.

The rearrangement joins TRBV10-3 to TRBJ1-2, with no clear D. Germline values: CDR1 ENHRY, CDR2 SYGVKD. V shed 0 bases and J shed 8 bases, with 7 bases lying between them. The CDR3 sequence is 12 residues long. The CDR3 sequence: CAISESGRGYTF. The CDR3 coding sequence is TGTGCCATCAGTGAGTCGGGGAGAGGCTACACCTTC.

This chain uses TRBV7-9 with TRBJ2-4, with D maybe TRBD1 (6 bases). The CDR3 runs 16 residues. Germline-derived CDR1 and CDR2 are SEHNR and FQNEAQ (reference sequence). V shed 0 bases and J shed 2 bases, with 11 bases lying between them. The CDR3 DNA follows: TGTGCCAGCAGCTTAGCGTACAGGGATTCCAAAAACATTCAGTACTTC. Residues: CASSLAYRDSKNIQYF.

This chain joins TRBV5-1 and TRBJ1-2; tentative D call: TRBD1 (5 bases). The germline V gene has CDR1 SGHRS and CDR2 YFSETQ. CDR3 length: 18 amino acids. Trimming removed 0 bases at V and 2 bases at J, with 20 bases between. This CDR3 is CASSLGGPLGQGNYGYTF. DNA for the CDR3: TGCGCCAGCAGCTTGGGCGGGCCGCTGGGGCAGGGAAACTATGGCTACACCTTC. The full variable domain, rest sourced from reference TRBV5-1 and TRBJ1-2, is KAGVTQTPRYLIKTRGQQVTLSCSPISGHRSVSWYQQTPGQGLQFLFEYFSETQRNKGNFPGRFSGRQFSNSRSEMNVSTLELGDSALYLCASSLGGPLGQGNYGYTFGSGTRLTVV.

The J gene is TRBJ2-7, the V gene TRBV5-1, with 7 positions matching TRBD2. CDR1 and CDR2 (germline): SGHRS, YFSETQ. The junction had 6 bases not matched to a gene; V was cut back by 4 bases and J by 2 bases. The length of the CDR3 is 14 residues. The CDR3 reads CASSHPAGAYEQYF. DNA for the CDR3: TGCGCCAGCAGCCATCCCGCGGGGGCCTACGAGCAGTACTTC. Complete variable domain (other parts from reference TRBV5-1 and TRBJ2-7): KAGVTQTPRYLIKTRGQQVTLSCSPISGHRSVSWYQQTPGQGLQFLFEYFSETQRNKGNFPGRFSGRQFSNSRSEMNVSTLELGDSALYLCASSHPAGAYEQYFGPGTRLTVT.

In regard to this clone: A junction boundary mismatches the germline segment, possibly from a read error. The V call is TRBV6-5, the J call TRBJ1-1, with D possibly TRBD1 on 5 matching bases. The CDR3 has 14 amino acids. CDR1 and CDR2 from the germline V gene are MNHEY and SVGAGI. CDR3 amino acids: CASSWDAVKTEAFF. In DNA form, the CDR3 reads TGTGCCAGCAGTTGGGACGCGGTGAAAACTGAAGCTTTCTTT.

This clone was seen just once. The CDR3 nucleotides read TGCGCCAGCAGCTCGACAGGGGCCCTTGGAGATACGCAGTATTTT. Encoded protein: CASSSTGALGDTQYF. The chain is built from TRBV5-1 and TRBJ2-3; TRBD1 aligns across 8 bases. J lost 5 bases, V lost 3 bases, and 8 bases had no gene match. The germline V gene has CDR1 SGHRS and CDR2 YFSETQ. The CDR3 extends over 15 amino acids. The complete variable domain, with remaining parts taken from reference TRBV5-1 and TRBJ2-3, reads KAGVTQTPRYLIKTRGQQVTLSCSPISGHRSVSWYQQTPGQGLQFLFEYFSETQRNKGNFPGRFSGRQFSNSRSEMNVSTLELGDSALYLCASSSTGALGDTQYFGPGTRLTVL.

The chain links TRBV9 to TRBJ2-7, with a weak D call TRBD2 (6 bases). Germline assignment: CDR1 SGDLS and CDR2 YYNGEE. The CDR3 extends over 13 amino acids. Trimming took off 4 bases at V and 7 bases at J, with 15 bases between the two ends. CDR3 sequence reads: CASSSLVGGEQYF. The CDR3 nucleotides read TGTGCCAGCAGCTCCCTAGTCGGGGGAGAGCAGTACTTC.

The count of this clone is one. The chain's CDR3 is CASSFPYRGTEETQYF. The CDR3 nucleotides read TGTGCCAGCAGCTTTCCCTACAGGGGAACGGAAGAGACCCAGTACTTC. The chain employs TRBV11-1 and TRBJ2-5, with 7 bases aligning to TRBD1. Trimming took 3 bases from V and 3 from J; bases not matched to a gene: 10. CDR1 is SGHAT and CDR2 is FQDESV in the germline V gene (reference sequence). This CDR3 is 16 amino acids long.

This chain uses TRBV5-6 with TRBJ2-5; no clear D. In germline, CDR1 is SGHDT, CDR2 YYEEEE. V lost 2 bases, J lost 1 base, and 15 bases lay in between. There are 16 residues in the CDR3. This CDR3 reads CASSFRATQFQETQYF. The CDR3 DNA reads as TGTGCCAGCAGCTTTCGGGCAACTCAGTTCCAAGAGACCCAGTACTTC.

CDR3 region: CASRRQGGFYEQYF. The CDR3 DNA reads TGTGCCAGCAGGAGACAGGGTGGTTTCTACGAGCAGTACTTC. J is TRBJ2-7 and V is TRBV6-5; the match to TRBD1 covers 7 bases. The germline V gene encodes CDR1 MNHEY and CDR2 SVGAGI. After removal of 6 bases from V and 3 bases from J, the junction contained 8 bases not matched to a gene. This CDR3 region has 14 residues.

In DNA form, the CDR3 reads TGTGCCAGCAGTGACAGGGTCTATGGCTACACCTTC. Its translation: CASSDRVYGYTF. The chain combines TRBV28 with TRBJ1-2, with 7 bases matching TRBD1. The junction had 1 base not matched to a gene; V was cut back by 5 bases and J by 4 bases. The CDR3 length is 12 residues. Germline lookup yields CDR1 MDHEN and CDR2 SYDVKM.

V and J are TRBV5-1 and TRBJ2-2; 10 bases fit TRBD2. This CDR3 spans 16 amino acids. V lost 3 bases, J lost 7 bases, and 9 bases stayed unmatched. CDR1 and CDR2 (germline): SGHRS, YFSETQ. As DNA, the CDR3 is TGCGCCAGCAGCTCCGCCAGCGGGAGGGGGGGCGGGGAGCTGTTTTTT. It encodes CASSSASGRGGGELFF.

Only one count was recorded for this clone. The genes are TRBV7-6 and TRBJ2-5; no reliable D call. The CDR3 sequence is 12 residues long. The V gene lost 4 bases and the J gene lost 1 base, with 4 bases spanning the gap. Per the germline V gene, CDR1 is SGHVS and CDR2 is FNYEAQ. The CDR3 is CASSSLQETQYF. The CDR3 nucleotides read TGTGCCAGCAGCTCTCTCCAAGAGACCCAGTACTTC.

The chain uses TRBV4-1 and TRBJ2-3; D is possibly TRBD2 (6 bases). The CDR3 runs 12 residues. Germline assignment: CDR1 MGHRA and CDR2 YSYEKL. V was trimmed by 2 bases and J by 6 bases, leaving 6 bases between them. This chain's CDR3 is CASSQRGDTQYF. CDR3 sequence (DNA): TGCGCCAGCAGCCAACGGGGGGATACGCAGTATTTT.

This rearrangement joins TRBV7-9 to TRBJ2-7; the D is unclear. Germline V lookup: CDR1 SEHNR, CDR2 FQNEAQ (reference sequence). This CDR3 has 12 amino acids. CDR3 sequence: CSVDGGSYEQYF. CDR3 sequence (DNA): TGTTCCGTTGATGGTGGTTCCTACGAGCAGTACTTC.